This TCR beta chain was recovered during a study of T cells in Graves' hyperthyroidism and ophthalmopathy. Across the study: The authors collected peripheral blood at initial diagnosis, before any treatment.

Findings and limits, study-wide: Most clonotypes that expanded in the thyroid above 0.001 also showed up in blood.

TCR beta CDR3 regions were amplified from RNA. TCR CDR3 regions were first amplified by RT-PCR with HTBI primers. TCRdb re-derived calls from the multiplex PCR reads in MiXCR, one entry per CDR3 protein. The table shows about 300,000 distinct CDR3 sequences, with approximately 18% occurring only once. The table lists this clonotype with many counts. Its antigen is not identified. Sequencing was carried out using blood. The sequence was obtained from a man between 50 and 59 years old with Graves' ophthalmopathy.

The CDR3 DNA follows: TGCGCCAGCAGCTTGGCCGTAGGACTAGCGGGAGTGTTGAACACAGATACGCAGTATTTT. This gives the protein CASSLAVGLAGVLNTDTQYF. This chain connects TRBV5-1 to TRBJ2-3, with TRBD2 matching over 13 bases. There are 20 residues in the CDR3. The ends lost 0 bases at V and 2 bases at J; junction bases unmatched: 12. Germline V gene sequence: CDR1 SGHRS, CDR2 YFSETQ.